This entry lists 7 T cell receptor beta chains sequenced from one sample in a study of response to subunit inactivated influenza vaccine. Using its own MiXCR run on the RT-PCR reads, TCRdb lists one record per CDR3 protein. Of around 570,000 distinct CDR3 sequences listed, roughly 8.2% are singletons. The material sequenced was PBMCs from blood, taken around 25 months after vaccination. These receptors all come from a man in his fifties or sixties who received an inactivated influenza vaccine.

This clonotype was counted at least ten times. The gene calls are TRBV3-1 and TRBJ2-1; 9 nucleotides align to TRBD2. Trimming removed 0 bases from V and 6 bases from J; junction bases left unmatched: 6. Germline V lookup: CDR1 LGHDT, CDR2 YNNKEL (reference sequence). CDR3 size: 16 residues. For the CDR3, the DNA is TGTGCCAGCAGCCAAGATGGGCCTAGCGGGGCCAATGAGCAGTTCTTC. It is translated as CASSQDGPSGANEQFF.

CDR3 nucleotides: TGCGCCAGCAGCCACGGGGGAGGCACAGATACGCAGTATTTT. Translating gives CASSHGGGTDTQYF. The chain couples TRBV4-1 to TRBJ2-3; D possibly corresponds to TRBD2 (6 bases). This CDR3 is built from 14 residues. Germline V lookup: CDR1 MGHRA, CDR2 YSYEKL. Trimming took off 3 bases at V and 1 base at J, with 8 bases between the two ends.

This clonotype appeared many times. This chain connects TRBV4-2 to TRBJ2-7, with 8 positions matching TRBD1. The CDR3 loop spans 16 amino acids. V gave up 4 bases and J gave up 4 bases; unmatched junction bases: 12. Per germline, CDR1 LGHNA and CDR2 YNFKEQ. The CDR3 spells CASSPGQGLTPYEQYF. CDR3 bases: TGTGCCAGCAGCCCCGGACAGGGCCTTACTCCATACGAGCAGTACTTC.

This clonotype was counted at least ten times. The chain recombines TRBV12-3 or TRBV12-4 with TRBJ1-5, with 7 positions matching TRBD1. The CDR3 length is 14 residues. With V trimmed by 7 bases and J by 1 base, 4 bases remained unmatched. Here the CDR3 DNA reads TGTGCCAGCAACCCGACAGGGAGCAATCAGCCCCAGCATTTT. Encoded protein: CASNPTGSNQPQHF.

At least ten counts were recorded for this clonotype. The V gene is TRBV29-1, the J gene TRBJ1-6; 9 nucleotides line up with TRBD1. This CDR3 is built from 12 residues. V was pared by 7 bases and J by 14 bases, with 9 bases of the junction left unmatched. Germline V gene lookup returns CDR1 SQVTM and CDR2 ANQGSEA. The CDR3 sequence is CSASLGQGTLHF. CDR3 coding DNA: TGCAGCGCCAGCCTGGGACAGGGCACCCTCCACTTT.

In this sample, this clonotype turned up a few times. The chain has TRBV5-1 and TRBJ2-5; D possibly corresponds to TRBD2 (6 bases). The germline CDR1 and CDR2 sequences are SGHRS and YFSETQ. The CDR3 has 15 amino acids. With 4 bases removed from V and 2 bases from J, the gap between germline ends came to 15 bases. The DNA of the CDR3 is TGCGCCAGCAGCCCCCGACTAGAACAACAAGAGACCCAGTACTTC. It yields the protein CASSPRLEQQETQYF.

Only a few counts were recorded for this clonotype. V gene TRBV15 combines with J gene TRBJ2-3; tentative D call: TRBD2 (6 bases). V was cut by 5 bases and J by 4 bases, with 16 bases left in between. This CDR3 has 15 residues. The germline V gene has CDR1 LNHNV and CDR2 YYDKDF (reference sequence). The CDR3 DNA sequence: TGTGCCACCAGCCCCCCTGGGGGGAGCCCAGATACGCAGTATTTT. It yields the protein CATSPPGGSPDTQYF.